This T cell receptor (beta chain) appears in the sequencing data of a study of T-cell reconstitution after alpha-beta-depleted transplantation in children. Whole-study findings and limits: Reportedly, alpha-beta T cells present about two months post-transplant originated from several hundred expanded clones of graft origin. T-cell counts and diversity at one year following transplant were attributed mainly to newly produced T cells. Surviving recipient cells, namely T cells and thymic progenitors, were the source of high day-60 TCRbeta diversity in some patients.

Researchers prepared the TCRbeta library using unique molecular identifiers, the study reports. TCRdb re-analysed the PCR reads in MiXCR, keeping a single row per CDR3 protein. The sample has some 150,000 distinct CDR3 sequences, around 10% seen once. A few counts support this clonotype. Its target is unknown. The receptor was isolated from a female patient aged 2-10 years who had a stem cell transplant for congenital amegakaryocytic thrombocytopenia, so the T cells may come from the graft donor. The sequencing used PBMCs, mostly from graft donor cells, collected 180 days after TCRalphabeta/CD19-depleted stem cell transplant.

The DNA for the CDR3 is TGTGCCAGCAGTTTCATCTCCCACAGCTCCTACAATGAGCAGTTCTTC. Protein: CASSFISHSSYNEQFF. This chain joins TRBV27 and TRBJ2-1; D not resolved. V lost 3 bases to trimming and J lost 0 bases, with 12 bases between them. CDR1 and CDR2 from the germline V gene are MNHEY and SMNVEV (reference sequence). The CDR3 runs 16 residues.